This TCR beta chain was sequenced during a study of regulatory T cells in long-lasting Graves disease. Notes on the study in general: With a small sample size, accuracy may have been reduced. Newly diagnosed patients had higher TCR diversity than persistent Graves' patients did. Newly diagnosed disease favored TRBV20-1 and TRBJ2-1 over persistent disease.

The CDR3 has 18 amino acids. Trimming removed 1 base at V and 4 bases at J, with 20 bases between. CDR3 regions were amplified by Arm-PCR using iRepertoire HTBI primers to build TCR beta libraries. TCRdb ran MiXCR on the multiplex PCR reads and lists one entry per CDR3 protein. The sample lists roughly 420,000 distinct CDR3 sequences, roughly 16% occurring once. This sample's time point: newly diagnosed GD, antithyroid drugs for less than 3 months. TCR sequences were obtained from RNA taken from PBMCs. Guidelines of the American Thyroid Association were used to diagnose Graves' disease. At least ten counts were recorded for this clonotype. What it recognizes is unknown.

The TCR originated in a female donor with Graves disease. The material sequenced was peripheral blood mononuclear cells (PBMCs), taken at new diagnosis, from a patient treated with antithyroid drugs. The chain is built from TRBV12-3 or TRBV12-4 and TRBJ2-1, with D possibly being TRBD1 (6 bases). Written as DNA, the CDR3 is TGTGCCAGCAGTTTAGGCAGGGGCCGAACACCCCAGTACAATGAGCAGTTCTTC. Residues: CASSLGRGRTPQYNEQFF.